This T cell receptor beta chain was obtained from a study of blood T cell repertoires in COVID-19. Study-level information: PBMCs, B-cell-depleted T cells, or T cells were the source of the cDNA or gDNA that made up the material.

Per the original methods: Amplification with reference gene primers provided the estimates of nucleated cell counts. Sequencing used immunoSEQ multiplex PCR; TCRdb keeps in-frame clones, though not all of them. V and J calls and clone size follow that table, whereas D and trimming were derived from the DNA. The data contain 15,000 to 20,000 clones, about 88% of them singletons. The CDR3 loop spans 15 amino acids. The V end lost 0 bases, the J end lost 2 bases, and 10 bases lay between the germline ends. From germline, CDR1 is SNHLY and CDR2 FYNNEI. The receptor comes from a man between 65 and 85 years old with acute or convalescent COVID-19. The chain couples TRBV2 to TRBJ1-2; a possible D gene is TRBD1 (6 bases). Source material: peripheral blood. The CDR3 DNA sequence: TGTGCCAGCAGTGAAGCTGGGCAGGGGAACTATGGCTACACCTTC. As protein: CASSEAGQGNYGYTF.